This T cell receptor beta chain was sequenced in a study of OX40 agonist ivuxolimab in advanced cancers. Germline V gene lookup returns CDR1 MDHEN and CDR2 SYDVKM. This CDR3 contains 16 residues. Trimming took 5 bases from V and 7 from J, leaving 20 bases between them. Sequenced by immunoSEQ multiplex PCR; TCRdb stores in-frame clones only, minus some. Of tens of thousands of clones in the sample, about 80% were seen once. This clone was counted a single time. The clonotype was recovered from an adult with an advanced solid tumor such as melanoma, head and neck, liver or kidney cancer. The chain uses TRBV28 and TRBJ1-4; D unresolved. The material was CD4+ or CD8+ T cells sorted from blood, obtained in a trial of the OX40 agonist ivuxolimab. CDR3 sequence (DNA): TGTGCCAGCAGTCCTGCTCTGCGGCGCCCGGGTGAAAAACTGTTTTTT. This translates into CASSPALRRPGEKLFF.